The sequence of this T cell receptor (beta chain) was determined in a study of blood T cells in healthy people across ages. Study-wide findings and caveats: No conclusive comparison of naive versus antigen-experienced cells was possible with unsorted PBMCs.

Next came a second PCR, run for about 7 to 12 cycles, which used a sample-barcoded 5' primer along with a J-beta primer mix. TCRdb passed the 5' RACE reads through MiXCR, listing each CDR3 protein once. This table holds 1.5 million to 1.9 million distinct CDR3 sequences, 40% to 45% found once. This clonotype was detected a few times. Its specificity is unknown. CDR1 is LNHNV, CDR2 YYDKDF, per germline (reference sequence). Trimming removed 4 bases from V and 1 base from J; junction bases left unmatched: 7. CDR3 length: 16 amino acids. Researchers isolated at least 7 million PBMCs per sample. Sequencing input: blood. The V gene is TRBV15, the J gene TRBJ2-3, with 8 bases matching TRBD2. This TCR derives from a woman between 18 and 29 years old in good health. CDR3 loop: CATSTQAGVGTDTQYF. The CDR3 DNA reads TGTGCCACCAGCACCCAAGCGGGAGTTGGCACAGATACGCAGTATTTT.